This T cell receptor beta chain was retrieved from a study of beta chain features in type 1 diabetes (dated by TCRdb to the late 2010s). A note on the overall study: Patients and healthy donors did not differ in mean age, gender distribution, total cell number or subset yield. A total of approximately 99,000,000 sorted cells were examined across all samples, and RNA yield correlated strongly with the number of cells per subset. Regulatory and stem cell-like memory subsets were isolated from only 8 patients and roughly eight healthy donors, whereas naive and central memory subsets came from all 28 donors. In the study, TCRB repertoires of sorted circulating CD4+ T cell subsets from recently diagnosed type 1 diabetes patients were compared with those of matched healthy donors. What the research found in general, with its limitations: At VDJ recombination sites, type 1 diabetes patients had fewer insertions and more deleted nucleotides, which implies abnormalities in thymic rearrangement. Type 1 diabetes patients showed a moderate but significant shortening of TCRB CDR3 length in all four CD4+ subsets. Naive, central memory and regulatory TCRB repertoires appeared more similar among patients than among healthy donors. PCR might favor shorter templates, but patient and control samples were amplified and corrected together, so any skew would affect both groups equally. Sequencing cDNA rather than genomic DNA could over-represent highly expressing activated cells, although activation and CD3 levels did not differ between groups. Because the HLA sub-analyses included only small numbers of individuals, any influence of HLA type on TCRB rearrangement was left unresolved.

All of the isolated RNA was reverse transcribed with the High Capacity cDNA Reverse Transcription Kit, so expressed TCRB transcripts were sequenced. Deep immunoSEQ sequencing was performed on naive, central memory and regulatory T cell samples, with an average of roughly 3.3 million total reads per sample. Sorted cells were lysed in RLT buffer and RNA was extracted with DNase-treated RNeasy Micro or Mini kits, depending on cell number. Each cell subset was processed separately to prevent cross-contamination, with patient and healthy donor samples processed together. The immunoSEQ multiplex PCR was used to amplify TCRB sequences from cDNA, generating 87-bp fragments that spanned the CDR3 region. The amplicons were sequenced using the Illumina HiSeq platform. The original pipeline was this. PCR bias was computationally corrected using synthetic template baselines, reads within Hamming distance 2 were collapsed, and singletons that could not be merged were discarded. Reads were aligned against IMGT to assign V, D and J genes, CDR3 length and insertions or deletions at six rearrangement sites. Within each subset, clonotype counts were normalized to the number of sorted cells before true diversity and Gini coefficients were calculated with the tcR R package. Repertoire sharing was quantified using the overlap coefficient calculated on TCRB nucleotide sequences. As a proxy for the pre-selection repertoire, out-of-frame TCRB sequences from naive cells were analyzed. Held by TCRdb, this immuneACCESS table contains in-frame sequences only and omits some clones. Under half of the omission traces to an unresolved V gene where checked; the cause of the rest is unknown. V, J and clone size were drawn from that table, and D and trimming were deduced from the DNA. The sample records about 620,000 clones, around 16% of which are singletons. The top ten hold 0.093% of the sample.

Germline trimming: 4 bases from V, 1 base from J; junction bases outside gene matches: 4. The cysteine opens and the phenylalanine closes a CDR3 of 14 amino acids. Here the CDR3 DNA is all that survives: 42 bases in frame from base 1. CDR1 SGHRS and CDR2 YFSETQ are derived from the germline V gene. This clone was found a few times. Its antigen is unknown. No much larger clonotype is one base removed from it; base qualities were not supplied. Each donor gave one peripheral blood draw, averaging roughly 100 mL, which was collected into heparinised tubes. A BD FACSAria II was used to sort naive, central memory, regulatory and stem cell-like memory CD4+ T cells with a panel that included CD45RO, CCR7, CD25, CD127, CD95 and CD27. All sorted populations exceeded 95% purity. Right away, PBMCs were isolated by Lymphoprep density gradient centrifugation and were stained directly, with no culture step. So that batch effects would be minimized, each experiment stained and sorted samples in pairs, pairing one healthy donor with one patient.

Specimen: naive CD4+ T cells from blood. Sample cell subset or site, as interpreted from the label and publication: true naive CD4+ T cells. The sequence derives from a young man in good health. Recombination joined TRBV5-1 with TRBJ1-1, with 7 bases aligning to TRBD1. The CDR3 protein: CASSPTGANTEAFF. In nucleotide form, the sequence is TGCGCCAGCAGCCCAACAGGGGCGAACACTGAAGCTTTCTTT.